The present TCR beta chain was sequenced within a study of blood T cell repertoires in COVID-19. The length of the CDR3 is 16 residues. After removal of 5 bases from V and 5 bases from J, the junction contained 5 bases not matched to a gene. CDR1 is LNHDA, CDR2 SQIVND, per germline (reference sequence). Sequenced by immunoSEQ multiplex PCR; TCRdb stores in-frame clones only, minus some. This table has around 99,000 clones, around 88% appearing once. The chain employs TRBV19 and TRBJ1-6, with TRBD1 matching over 11 bases. The source is a man aged 45-60 years with active or convalescent COVID-19. Specimen: peripheral blood. CDR3 bases: TGTGCCAGTAGTTCTCCGGGACAGGGGGATAATTCACCCCTCCACTTT. It yields the protein CASSSPGQGDNSPLHF.